The next 29 T cell receptor beta chains were all read from a single sample in a study of regulatory T cells in long-lasting Graves disease. Time point denoted: newly diagnosed GD, antithyroid drugs for less than 3 months. Isolated PBMC RNA provided the starting material for the TCR library. The TCR beta library used iRepertoire HTBI primers with Arm-PCR amplification of CDR3. Each CDR3 protein is one row after TCRdb ran MiXCR on the multiplex PCR reads. The data show hundreds of thousands of distinct CDR3 sequences, 15% seen once. This sample was shared with a second study, whose subject was T cells in Graves' hyperthyroidism and ophthalmopathy.

The sample here was peripheral blood mononuclear cells (PBMCs), taken at new diagnosis, from a patient treated with antithyroid drugs. The receptors come from a woman aged 40 to 55 with Graves disease.

This clonotype was observed many times. This sequence joins TRBV7-8 and TRBJ2-1; no firm D call. The CDR3 runs to 14 residues. Trimming took off 6 bases at V and 5 bases at J, with 14 bases between the two ends. Germline CDR1 SGHVS, CDR2 FQNEAQ. As DNA, the CDR3 is TGTGCCAGCAGTCCTACCGCATGGGACAATGAGCAGTTCTTC. Encoded protein: CASSPTAWDNEQFF.

This clonotype was detected a few times. The rearrangement links TRBV7-9 to TRBJ2-1; maybe TRBD1 (5 bases). Germline CDR1 is SEHNR and CDR2 is FQNEAQ (reference sequence). This CDR3 has 13 amino acids. V was trimmed by 1 base and J by 10 bases, leaving 11 bases between them. Written as DNA, the CDR3 is TGTGCCAGCAGCTTAGGCGTAGGGGAAGAGCAGTTCTTC. This sequence encodes CASSLGVGEEQFF. The full variable domain, in which reference TRBV7-9 and TRBJ2-1 provide the parts outside the CDR3, is DTGVSQNPRHKITKRGQNVTFRCDPISEHNRLYWYRQTLGQGPEFLTYFQNEAQLEKSRLLSDRFSAERPKGSFSTLEIQRTEQGDSAMYLCASSLGVGEEQFFGPGTRLTVL.

This clonotype was observed many times. The chain recombines TRBV27 with TRBJ2-4; the match to TRBD2 covers 9 bases. The ends lost 4 bases at V and 5 bases at J; junction bases unmatched: 9. There are 16 residues in the CDR3. Germline V gene lookup returns CDR1 MNHEY and CDR2 SMNVEV (reference sequence). Here the CDR3 DNA reads TGTGCCAGCAGTTCGGGACTAGCCAATCGAGAAAACATTCAGTACTTC. Protein product: CASSSGLANRENIQYF.

This clonotype has at least ten counts. The rearrangement joins TRBV5-1 to TRBJ2-7; D remains unclear. The CDR3 spans 16 residues. CDR1 and CDR2 from the germline V gene are SGHRS and YFSETQ. Trimming left V 4 bases short and J 2 bases short, with 19 bases between. The CDR3 DNA sequence: TGCGCCAGCAGCCCAGGAGTGGGCCCCCTCACCTACGAGCAGTACTTC. Its protein is CASSPGVGPLTYEQYF.

V usage is TRBV20-1 and J usage is TRBJ1-2; D might be TRBD1 (6 bases). The V gene's germline CDR1 is DFQATT and CDR2 SNEGSKA (reference sequence). The CDR3 has 14 amino acids. Trimming took 4 bases from V and 4 from J, leaving 16 bases between them. CDR3 sequence (DNA): TGCAGTGCTACGGAAAAGACAGGCCCCTATGGCTACACCTTC. Its protein is CSATEKTGPYGYTF.

This clonotype was observed once. Just one base apart from a much larger clone, this may be a read error. The chain carries TRBV7-9 and TRBJ2-5; weak D call: TRBD1 (5 bases). The CDR3 totals 13 residues. The V gene's germline CDR1 is SEHNR and CDR2 FQNEAQ (reference sequence). V was shortened by 7 bases and J by 5 bases, with 14 bases between the two germline ends. This CDR3 is CASNFKGRETQYF. In DNA, the CDR3 is TGTGCCAGCAACTTCAAGGGGCGGGAGACCCAGTACTTC.

This clonotype was seen many times. The V call is TRBV2, the J call TRBJ2-5, with a tentative D call TRBD2 (5 bases). CDR1 is SNHLY and CDR2 is FYNNEI in the germline V gene. This CDR3 is 12 amino acids long. The ends were cut back, 4 bases at V and 2 bases at J, with 5 bases in the middle. In nucleotides, the CDR3 is TGTGCCAGCAGTGGGGAGCAAGAGACCCAGTACTTC. It yields the protein CASSGEQETQYF.

V gene TRBV4-1 combines with J gene TRBJ2-3; D call uncertain. Trimming removed 0 bases from V and 11 bases from J, with 12 bases in between. This CDR3 contains 13 residues. The germline V gene encodes CDR1 MGHRA and CDR2 YSYEKL. The CDR3 protein is CASSQDYPSEQYF. As DNA, the CDR3 is TGCGCCAGCAGCCAAGACTACCCCAGTGAGCAGTATTTT.

This clonotype has more than one count but fewer than ten. The J gene is TRBJ2-1, the V gene TRBV19, with 7 positions matching TRBD2. Germline CDR1 LNHDA, CDR2 SQIVND (reference sequence). V gave up 5 bases and J gave up 7 bases; unmatched junction bases: 8. There are 14 residues in the CDR3. The chain's CDR3 is CASSLRGSRNEQFF. CDR3 DNA sequence: TGTGCCAGTAGTTTGCGCGGGAGCCGTAATGAGCAGTTCTTC.

This clonotype was counted once. The chain couples TRBV7-9 to TRBJ2-2, with D perhaps TRBD2 (5 bases). The ends were cut back, 2 bases at V and 0 bases at J, with 10 bases in the middle. Germline assignment: CDR1 SEHNR and CDR2 FQNEAQ (reference sequence). The CDR3 extends over 16 amino acids. As DNA, the CDR3 is TGTGCCAGCAGCTTAAGGCGGGTGGCGAACACCGGGGAGCTGTTTTTT. Its translation: CASSLRRVANTGELFF.

This clonotype was seen only once. A read error may account for a junction end that differs from germline. The V gene is TRBV5-1, the J gene TRBJ1-1; 10 bases are a match to TRBD1. The CDR3 totals 18 residues. Germline assignment: CDR1 SGHRS and CDR2 YFSETQ. The CDR3: CASSLAPFPDRGNTEVFF. The CDR3 bases are TGCGCCAGCAGCTTGGCCCCTTTCCCGGACAGGGGGAACACTGAAGTTTTCTTT.

This clonotype was counted many times. J is TRBJ1-4 and V is TRBV12-5; no definite D call. This CDR3 comprises 17 residues. Trimming removed 3 bases at V and 0 bases at J, with 14 bases between. Germline V gives CDR1 LGHNT, CDR2 FRNRAP. The CDR3 DNA reads TGTGCTAGTGGTTTTTCCCGGCAGGAATCAACTAATGAAAAACTGTTTTTT. It yields the protein CASGFSRQESTNEKLFF.

The chain combines TRBV20-1 with TRBJ2-1, with 8 bases fitting TRBD2. From germline, CDR1 is DFQATT and CDR2 SNEGSKA (reference sequence). V gave up 0 bases and J gave up 8 bases; unmatched junction bases: 9. The CDR3 runs 15 residues. CDR3 sequence: CSARDLGGRFDEQFF. The CDR3 bases are TGCAGTGCTAGAGATCTGGGCGGGAGGTTCGATGAGCAGTTCTTC.

This clonotype was seen at least ten times. The chain carries TRBV5-1 and TRBJ1-6, with D unresolved. Germline lookup yields CDR1 SGHRS and CDR2 YFSETQ. Trimming shortened V by 0 bases and J by 10 bases, and 17 bases separated the two germline ends. The CDR3 contains 16 residues. CDR3 loop: CASSLAGGKDGSPLHF. DNA of the CDR3: TGCGCCAGCAGCTTGGCCGGAGGGAAGGATGGATCACCCCTCCACTTT.

A remark on this clonotype: At one boundary the junction diverges from the germline segment, which might be a read error. The chain employs TRBV28 and TRBJ2-7; D is uncertain. This CDR3 is 11 amino acids long. CDR1 MDHEN and CDR2 SYDVKM come from the germline V gene. CDR3 nucleotide sequence: TGTGCCAGCAGTTTCACGTACGAGCGGTACTTC. This gives the protein CASSFTYERYF.

This clonotype was counted many times. The chain joins TRBV12-3 or TRBV12-4 to TRBJ2-5; D remains unclear. The CDR3 is made up of 13 amino acids. V was clipped by 8 bases and J by 7 bases, with 17 bases between them. The CDR3 spells CASGGAPQATQYF. The DNA of the CDR3 is TGTGCCAGCGGTGGCGCGCCCCAGGCGACCCAGTACTTC.

The sample holds many counts of this clonotype. The gene calls are TRBV2 and TRBJ1-1, with 7 bases identical to TRBD1. Germline values: CDR1 SNHLY, CDR2 FYNNEI. CDR3 length: 15 residues. Trimming removed 4 bases from V and 1 base from J; junction bases left unmatched: 6. CDR3 sequence (DNA): TGTGCCAGCAGTGTCGACAGGGCGGAGAACACTGAAGCTTTCTTT. Protein product: CASSVDRAENTEAFF.

This clonotype was counted many times. The chain has TRBV7-2 and TRBJ2-3; D remains unclear. CDR1 is SGHTA and CDR2 is FQGNSA in the germline V gene. Trimming removed 0 bases from V and 0 bases from J, with 7 bases in between. This CDR3 has 15 amino acids. The CDR3 coding sequence is TGTGCCAGCAGCTTAGCGCAGACTAGCACAGATACGCAGTATTTT. Translating it yields CASSLAQTSTDTQYF.

This clonotype was observed at least ten times. At one end the junction does not follow the germline gene, possibly because of a read error. The chain joins TRBV12-3 or TRBV12-4 to TRBJ1-5, with no clear D. This CDR3 contains 16 residues. The CDR3 protein is CASSLDSPGGNQPQHF. The CDR3 nucleotides are TGTGCCAGCAGCTTAGATAGTCCAGGCGGCAATCAGCCCCAGCATTTT.

The table lists this clonotype with a few counts. The chain couples TRBV27 to TRBJ1-3; a weak D match, TRBD1 (5 bases). The V and J ends lost 3 bases and 0 bases respectively, with 12 bases between them. This CDR3 has 16 amino acids. CDR1 and CDR2 (germline): MNHEY, SMNVEV (reference sequence). CDR3 sequence: CASSLCWQGSGNTIYF. The CDR3 DNA follows: TGTGCCAGCAGTTTGTGTTGGCAGGGCTCTGGAAACACCATATATTTT.

The gene calls are TRBV27 and TRBJ2-5; D not resolved. The germline V and J ends were trimmed by 7 bases and 4 bases, with 1 base remaining between them. CDR1 and CDR2 (germline): MNHEY, SMNVEV (reference sequence). There are 9 residues in the CDR3. This chain's CDR3 is CASTETQYF. Here the CDR3 DNA reads TGTGCCAGCACAGAGACCCAGTACTTC.

The table lists this clonotype with many counts. The rearrangement links TRBV3-1 to TRBJ1-2, with 7 positions matching TRBD1. V shed 0 bases, J shed 4 bases, and the junction held 8 bases outside the gene matches. This CDR3 has 16 residues. Germline V CDR1 and CDR2: LGHDT, YNNKEL (reference sequence). In DNA, the CDR3 is TGTGCCAGCAGCCAAGACGAGGAGGGGGCTCTCTATGGCTACACCTTC. Protein product: CASSQDEEGALYGYTF.

This clonotype has at least ten counts. The DNA of the CDR3 is TGTGCCAGCAGCTTAGACCCAATGACAGATACGCAGTATTTT. This gives the protein CASSLDPMTDTQYF. J is TRBJ2-3 and V is TRBV11-3; the D is unclear. Germline values: CDR1 SGHNT, CDR2 YENEEA. The CDR3 covers 14 residues. The V end lost 0 bases, the J end lost 3 bases, and 7 bases lay between the germline ends.

The chain is built from TRBV6-1 and TRBJ2-2; 8 bases are shared with TRBD2. V shed 6 bases, J shed 6 bases, and the junction held 9 bases outside the gene matches. This CDR3 has 15 amino acids. The V gene's germline CDR1 is MNHNS and CDR2 SASEGT. The CDR3 loop reads CASRPGTSVAGELFF. For the CDR3, the DNA is TGTGCCAGCAGGCCCGGGACTAGTGTAGCCGGGGAGCTGTTTTTT.

The sample holds many counts of this clonotype. V and J are TRBV2 and TRBJ2-2, with TRBD2 identical over 10 bases. Per germline, CDR1 SNHLY and CDR2 FYNNEI. V was clipped by 2 bases and J by 8 bases; unmatched bases: 14. CDR3 size: 18 residues. The CDR3 region is CASSERHLAGVGSGELFF. In DNA form, the CDR3 reads TGTGCCAGCAGTGAAAGGCATCTAGCGGGAGTCGGGTCGGGGGAGCTGTTTTTT.

This clonotype appeared many times. The rearrangement joins TRBV11-3 to TRBJ2-6; D unclear. CDR3 length: 15 residues. The germline V gene has CDR1 SGHNT and CDR2 YENEEA. V gave up 1 base and J gave up 0 bases, with 4 bases separating them. The CDR3 sequence: CASSLGRSGANVLTF. Written as DNA, the CDR3 is TGTGCCAGCAGCTTAGGCCGCTCTGGGGCCAACGTCCTGACTTTC. The variable domain in full, completed from reference TRBV11-3 and TRBJ2-6, reads EAGVVQSPRYKIIEKKQPVAFWCNPISGHNTLYWYLQNLGQGPELLIRYENEEAVDDSQLPKDRFSAERLKGVDSTLKIQPAELGDSAVYLCASSLGRSGANVLTFGAGSRLTVL.

This clonotype was counted at least ten times. The rearrangement joins TRBV2 to TRBJ2-1; 9 positions agree with TRBD1. Trimming cost V 7 bases and J 7 bases; bases outside gene matches: 8. Germline-derived CDR1 and CDR2 are SNHLY and FYNNEI. The CDR3 sequence is 14 residues long. The CDR3 spells CASNVDRGWNEQFF. The CDR3 DNA follows: TGTGCCAGCAACGTGGACAGGGGTTGGAATGAGCAGTTCTTC.

This clonotype showed up many times. The J gene is TRBJ2-1, the V gene TRBV6-2 or TRBV6-3, with unresolved D. Trimming took 5 bases from V and 0 from J, leaving 17 bases between them. CDR1 is MNHEY and CDR2 is SVGEGT in the germline V gene. This CDR3 region has 17 residues. The CDR3 loop reads CASSDPQGQSSYNEQFF. CDR3 coding DNA: TGTGCCAGCAGTGACCCCCAAGGCCAGAGCTCCTACAATGAGCAGTTCTTC.

This clonotype has just a few counts. A much more abundant neighbour one base away suggests this may be a read error. This chain joins TRBV11-3 and TRBJ1-1, with D perhaps matching TRBD1 (5 bases). CDR1 and CDR2 (germline): SGHNT, YENEEA. CDR3 length: 13 residues. CDR3 bases: TGTGCCAACAGCTTAGGAGGGGAAAGTCGAGCTTTCTTT. The encoded protein is CANSLGGESRAFF.